A single sample is the source of the 10 T cell receptor beta chains below, sequenced in a study of blood T cell repertoires in COVID-19. Clones were sequenced by immunoSEQ multiplex PCR, and TCRdb holds only the in-frame ones, with some missing. The data contain 250,000 or so clones, approximately 85% of them singletons. Sequenced sample: PBMCs or T cells enriched from blood (not recorded which). The receptors stem from a woman aged 50 to 60 who had recovered from COVID-19.

The rearrangement uses TRBV3-1 (or the pseudogene TRBV3-2) and TRBJ2-3; 7 nucleotides align to TRBD2. The CDR3 length is 12 residues. After removal of 1 base from V and 10 bases from J, the junction contained 2 bases not matched to a gene. CDR1 is LGHDT and CDR2 is YNNKEL in the germline V gene (reference sequence). The CDR3 is CASSQGRGAQYF. The CDR3 nucleotides are TGTGCCAGCAGCCAAGGCCGGGGGGCGCAGTATTTT.

Points on this clone: This specimen includes other DNA sequences encoding the same CDR3. The chain combines TRBV5-6 with TRBJ1-2; D is unresolved. Germline V gives CDR1 SGHDT, CDR2 YYEEEE. The CDR3 has 13 amino acids. The V gene lost 1 base and the J gene lost 4 bases, with 8 bases spanning the gap. The CDR3, as DNA: TGTGCCAGCAGCTTGAGAGGGAGCTATGGCTACACCTTC. It translates to CASSLRGSYGYTF.

There are a few counts of this clone. CDR3 residues: CASTAQATDTQYF. CDR3 DNA sequence: TGTGCCAGCACCGCACAGGCCACAGATACGCAGTATTTT. V is TRBV28 and J is TRBJ2-3, with D perhaps TRBD1 (5 bases). V lost 7 bases and J lost 2, with 10 bases in between. CDR1 and CDR2 (germline): MDHEN, SYDVKM. The CDR3 runs 13 residues.

V gene TRBV9 combines with J gene TRBJ2-2; TRBD2 is a possible D gene (5 bases). Looked up from germline, CDR1 is SGDLS and CDR2 is YYNGEE. This CDR3 is 14 amino acids long. Trimming removed 6 bases at V and 1 base at J, with 10 bases between. This chain's CDR3 is CASKLEGNTGELFF. The CDR3 nucleotides are TGTGCCAGCAAGTTAGAGGGGAACACCGGGGAGCTGTTTTTT.

The chain carries TRBV28 and TRBJ1-2; unclear D gene. Trimming removed 7 bases at V and 1 base at J, with 10 bases between. CDR1 MDHEN and CDR2 SYDVKM come from the germline V gene. This CDR3 contains 13 residues. CDR3 in amino acids: CASNSILNYGYTF. CDR3 bases: TGTGCCAGCAATAGCATACTTAACTATGGCTACACCTTC.

V is TRBV3-1 (or the pseudogene TRBV3-2) and J is TRBJ2-1, with 7 bases identical to TRBD1. Germline V gene sequence: CDR1 LGHDT, CDR2 YNNKEL (reference sequence). V lost 4 bases and J lost 3; bases outside the gene matches: 0. The CDR3 is 13 residues long. CDR3 residues: CASSRDSYNEQFF. The CDR3 DNA sequence: TGTGCCAGCAGCCGGGACAGCTACAATGAGCAGTTCTTC.

This chain links TRBV6-5 with TRBJ2-7, with D possibly matching TRBD1 (6 bases). From germline, CDR1 is MNHEY and CDR2 SVGAGI. V lost 5 bases to trimming and J lost 1 base, with 15 bases between them. CDR3 length: 15 residues. The CDR3 sequence is CASSQTGDLSYEQYF. The CDR3 DNA follows: TGTGCCAGCAGTCAGACAGGAGACCTTTCCTACGAGCAGTACTTC.

The gene calls are TRBV7-6 and TRBJ1-1; perhaps TRBD1 as D (5 bases). Germline V gene sequence: CDR1 SGHVS, CDR2 FNYEAQ. V was shortened by 1 base and J by 3 bases, with 12 bases between the two germline ends. The length of the CDR3 is 15 residues. CDR3 sequence reads: CASSLGVGGDTEAFF. Here the CDR3 DNA reads TGTGCCAGCAGCTTAGGTGTAGGAGGGGACACTGAAGCTTTCTTT.

This chain uses TRBV19 with TRBJ2-7, with a possible D match to TRBD1 (5 bases). Trimming removed 6 bases at V and 5 bases at J, with 8 bases between. The CDR3 totals 11 residues. CDR1 LNHDA and CDR2 SQIVND come from the germline V gene (reference sequence). The CDR3: CASSQGHEQYF. CDR3 nucleotides: TGTGCCAGTAGCCAGGGCCACGAGCAGTACTTC. The full variable domain, rest sourced from reference TRBV19 and TRBJ2-7, is DGGITQSPKYLFRKEGQNVTLSCEQNLNHDAMYWYRQDPGQGLRLIYYSQIVNDFQKGDIAEGYSVSREKKESFPLTVTSAQKNPTAFYLCASSQGHEQYFGPGTRLTVT.

CDR3 nucleotides: TGCGCCAGCAGTGAGTGGGGGACTAGCGGGATTTACGAGCAGTACTTC. The encoded protein is CASSEWGTSGIYEQYF. The chain carries TRBV10-2 and TRBJ2-7, with 13 bases identical to TRBD2. The CDR3 spans 16 residues. Germline V gives CDR1 WSHSY, CDR2 SAAADI. J gave up 4 bases and V 1 base, and 4 bases lay outside the gene matches.